The rows below give T cell receptor beta chains drawn from one sample of a study of T cell repertoires in cytomegalovirus infection. The antigens for these receptors are not known. TCRdb fed the reads into MiXCR, producing one record per CDR3 protein. The profile shows about 740,000 distinct CDR3 sequences, around 30% of them singletons. Source: cultured PBMCs, taken from culture after CMV antigen stimulation. These TCRs come from a human donor in good health (CMV status not recorded). Some clones in this sample may be carry-over from other donors' samples. The CDR3 runs from the conserved cysteine through the conserved F or W. Fields, in order: clone size, V gene, CDR3 protein. The size field is filled for only some rows; it gives once, few, many or a size class.

clone size: once; V gene: TRBV19; CDR3 protein: CASSIGHVPNEQYF
clone size: -; V gene: TRBV24-1; CDR3 protein: CATSDPMPPGTQYF
clone size: -; V gene: TRBV12-3/TRBV12-4; CDR3 protein: CASSRPLSGFSNQPQHF
clone size: -; V gene: TRBV11-3; CDR3 protein: CASSLGLAGAPDTQYF
clone size: -; V gene: TRBV10-3; CDR3 protein: CAISELTSTYEQYF
clone size: -; V gene: TRBV20-1; CDR3 protein: CSASVASPSTDTQYF
clone size: -; V gene: TRBV29-1; CDR3 protein: CSSQGYNEQFF
clone size: -; V gene: TRBV20-1; CDR3 protein: CSARPSSYNSPLHF
clone size: -; V gene: TRBV20-1; CDR3 protein: CSASGQGTYEQYF
clone size: -; V gene: TRBV27; CDR3 protein: CASQGGLSYEQYF
clone size: -; V gene: TRBV5-6; CDR3 protein: CVSSFVSGGGETQYF
clone size: few; V gene: TRBV7-2; CDR3 protein: CASSPVGGRDYEQYF
clone size: few; V gene: TRBV4-3; CDR3 protein: CASSRDLYNSPLHF
clone size: -; V gene: TRBV6-8; CDR3 protein: CASSGDSSANTF
clone size: -; V gene: TRBV7-9; CDR3 protein: CASSVTGGIGANVLTF
clone size: -; V gene: TRBV7-2; CDR3 protein: CASSLGPAGTVEQYF